This T cell receptor beta chain was sequenced for a study of CD8+ T cells in alopecia areata. A few counts support this clone. cDNA serving as the sequencing template came from extracted, reverse transcribed RNA. Repertoires were generated with immunoSEQ multiplex PCR, while TCRdb's copy carries only in-frame clones and drops some. The sample carries about 180,000 clones, around 49% recorded once. Germline CDR1 and CDR2: PRHDT and FYEKMQ (reference sequence). The CDR3 sequence is 15 residues long. Between the trimmed V and J ends, which lost 2 bases and 7 bases, there was a span of 12 bases. Treatment denoted: oral pan-JAK inhibitor, 5-10 mg twice daily. Both peripheral blood and punch biopsies of lesional scalp skin were obtained from patients who had alopecia areata.

Here the sequenced sample was CD8+ T cells sorted from blood, taken at approximately week 51, from a patient treated with tofacitinib. This clonotype was sampled from a human donor with alopecia areata. The chain is built from TRBV13 and TRBJ1-6; the D is unclear. Here the CDR3 DNA reads TGTGCCAGCAGCTTACAGGTACAGCCGAATTCACCCCTCCACTTT. As protein: CASSLQVQPNSPLHF. Supplemented by reference TRBV13 and TRBJ1-6, the full variable domain reads AAGVIQSPRHLIKEKRETATLKCYPIPRHDTVYWYQQGPGQDPQFLISFYEKMQSDKGSIPDRFSAQQFSDYHSELNMSSLELGDSALYFCASSLQVQPNSPLHFGNGTRLTVT.